The clone carrying this TCR beta chain was seen ten or more times. The target antigen is unknown. From RNA transcripts, TCR beta CDR3 regions were amplified. The TCR CDR3 first-round RT-PCR relied on the HTBI primer set. In TCRdb, the multiplex PCR reads were re-called with MiXCR into one record per CDR3 protein. The top ten hold roughly 18% of the sample, which has approximately 610,000 distinct CDR3 sequences, about a sixth seen once. Hyperthyroidism in the patients, aged 18 to 65, was newly diagnosed and under 2 months in duration. It was uncontrolled infection, other autoimmune disease, pregnancy or lactation that excluded patients. The study based diagnoses on clinical symptoms, serum thyroxine and TRAb, thyroid ultrasound and orbital computed tomography. This sample was taken from a study of T cells in Graves' hyperthyroidism and ophthalmopathy. Study-level points and caveats: Most clonotypes that expanded in the thyroid above 0.001 also showed up in blood.

The receptor comes from a woman between 18 and 30 years old with Graves' hyperthyroidism. The sample taken for sequencing was blood.

The CDR3 loop is CASSQGAMGDQPQHF. The DNA for the CDR3 is TGTGCCAGCAGCCAGGGGGCCATGGGCGATCAGCCCCAGCATTTT. This sequence joins TRBV6-2 or TRBV6-3 and TRBJ1-5; 8 nucleotides line up with TRBD1. Trimming at V came to 6 bases and at J to 5 bases, leaving 9 bases not matched to a gene. The CDR3 runs to 15 residues. Germline V CDR1 and CDR2: MNHEY, SVGEGT.